This T cell receptor (beta chain) was captured by sequencing in a study of T cells in Graves' hyperthyroidism and ophthalmopathy (dated by TCRdb to about 2019). In the study overall: Peripheral blood samples were taken at the time of initial diagnosis, prior to any treatment. TCR V-J signatures able to tell the groups apart were searched for in a discovery cohort of 100 or so patients, of whom fewer than 45 had Graves' ophthalmopathy and 57 had stable Graves' hyperthyroidism. Prospective prediction of ophthalmopathy was tested in an independent validation cohort consisting of fewer than 20 hyperthyroidism patients and over 15 patients who later progressed to ophthalmopathy. The 85 to 100 discovery patients were divided at random into training and test sets in a 7:3 ratio. Thyroid tissue and blood T-cell repertoires from more than five Graves' hyperthyroidism patients were also compared in the study. After blood sampling, hyperthyroidism patients were treated with methimazole at a starting dose of 30 mg daily, and ophthalmopathy patients were treated with high-dose intravenous methylprednisolone. TCR Vbeta CDR3 sequencing of 135 peripheral blood samples (over 40 ophthalmopathy, about 80 hyperthyroidism and about 17 progressor patients) is reported in the paper. Study-level results and caveats: In validation, the model predicted progression to ophthalmopathy a median of around 6.5 months before onset, with roughly 71% sensitivity and roughly 77% specificity. Sample size was not statistically predetermined, and blinding of investigators to group allocation was not performed. Most expanded thyroid clonotypes (frequency above 0.001) were also detected in blood, a finding suggesting that blood repertoires may reflect thyroid immune responses. A 13 V-J signature model separated ophthalmopathy from stable hyperthyroidism, with about 90% sensitivity and roughly 81% specificity in cross-validation and 80%/75% in testing.

In the ophthalmopathy patients, disease was moderately to severely active, with a Clinical Activity Score of 3 or more, a NOSPECS grade of 4 or more, and a duration of less than 3 months. Exclusion was applied to patients with uncontrolled infections, other autoimmune diseases, pregnancy or lactation. Diagnoses were established on the basis of clinical symptoms, serum thyroxine and TRAb, thyroid ultrasound, and orbital computed tomography. PBMCs were isolated from more than 9 ml of fresh peripheral blood by Ficoll-Paque density gradient centrifugation. Total RNA was extracted with Trizol reagent, and quality was checked on an Agilent 2100 Bioanalyzer. The TCR beta CDR3 regions were amplified from the RNA transcripts. A first-round RT-PCR of the TCR CDR3 used the HTBI primer set with the Qiagen OneStep RT-PCR kit. A second multiplex PCR round built the libraries, followed by size selection and purification. Libraries were sequenced paired-end with 100 bp reads on an Illumina HiSeq2000. Per the source publication's procedure: SOAPnuke was used to process the raw data, with reads discarded if the reads contained adapters or uncalled bases, had a mean Phred below 15, or lacked an exact constant-primer or identifier match. High-quality paired reads were merged using COPE v1.2.5, and each unique nucleotide sequence was defined as a clonotype. MiTCR v1.1 was used to align clonotypes to the IMGT TRBV, TRBD and TRBJ reference segments. Analysis was restricted to V-J combinations with a frequency above 0.0001, which covered 98% to 99.2% of repertoires. The TCS score was defined as F50 (clonal expansion) divided by E x V (chaos), with BLOSUM62-based TCRdist calculated between CDR3 peptides within each V-J. Welch's t-statistics and random forest reduced roughly 540 V-J features to 10 to 15, which were used in a naive Bayes classifier (R e1071). TCRdb cleaned the public reads at Q25 with fastp, built clones with MiXCR and kept in-frame beta chains. Every entry covers one CDR3 protein and lists the most common genes and DNA from its rows. TCRdb's processing, not the authors', yielded these V and J calls. The sample profile shows 400,000 or so distinct CDR3 sequences; roughly 15% of them were found once. The ten largest clones capture around 20% of the sample.

Trimming at the junction amounts to 5 bases on V and 0 bases on J, and the germline ends lie 14 bases apart. The germline V gene supplies CDR1 SGHVS and CDR2 FNYEAQ. Reading from cysteine to phenylalanine, the CDR3 counts 15 amino acids. Left in the record is the CDR3 DNA by itself, 45 bases read in frame from the first base. This clonotype came up a few times. Its antigen remains unidentified. Qualities for individual bases were not recorded, and no much larger clone is one base off. This TCR was recovered from a woman in her thirties with Graves' ophthalmopathy. The source material was blood. Recombination joined TRBV7-6 with TRBJ2-7, and perhaps TRBD1 as D gene, on 5 matching bases. The DNA sequence reads TGTGCCAGCAGCGTCTCCTGGCAGGGCTCCTACGAGCAGTACTTC. This gives the protein CASSVSWQGSYEQYF.